Sequencing of this T cell receptor beta chain was carried out in a study of human T cells and chemical hapten exposure. The time point was: patch test 2, 6 weeks after DPC sensitization. The treatment is: therapeutic diphenylcyclopropenone sensitization with weekly scalp DPC. MiXCR, run by TCRdb on the RACE reads, gives a single entry per CDR3 protein. The sample carries some 88,000 distinct CDR3 sequences, roughly 11% recorded once. This CDR3 contains 15 residues. CDR1 and CDR2 from the germline V gene are SQVTM and ANQGSEA. After removal of 1 base from V and 6 bases from J, the junction contained 10 bases not matched to a gene.

The TCR sequence derives from a man aged 35 to 55 with alopecia areata. Some clones in this sample may be carry-over from other donors' samples. This chain links TRBV29-1 with TRBJ2-3; 7 bases align to TRBD2. The sample consisted of whole blood, taken in connection with sensitization to the hapten diphenylcyclopropenone (DPC). The CDR3 loop reads CSVEGGSRPGDTQYF. The CDR3 bases are TGCAGCGTTGAAGGCGGGAGCCGACCTGGGGATACGCAGTATTTT.